This T cell receptor beta chain was sequenced for a study of PD-L1 blockade in urothelial cancer. Study-level information: When patients started atezolizumab in about 2014, it was given at 1,200 mg intravenously every 3 weeks.

Time point described: peripheral blood 6 weeks after treatment start. Only in-frame clones appear in the TCRdb table, and some are missing; sequencing was by immunoSEQ multiplex PCR. Of nearly 45,000 clones listed, around 82% were seen once; the top ten hold around 13%. This CDR3 contains 15 residues. V lost 0 bases and J lost 4; bases outside the gene matches: 5. The germline gives CDR1 SGHKS, CDR2 YYEKEE (reference sequence). Here the sequenced sample was PBMCs, taken around atezolizumab (anti-PD-L1) treatment. This chain links TRBV5-5 with TRBJ1-1; 8 positions match TRBD1. This receptor was taken from a man aged 55 to 70 with urothelial cancer. In nucleotides, the CDR3 is TGTGCCAGCAGCTTGGGAACAGGGGGTCGCACTGAAGCTTTCTTT. Encoded protein: CASSLGTGGRTEAFF.